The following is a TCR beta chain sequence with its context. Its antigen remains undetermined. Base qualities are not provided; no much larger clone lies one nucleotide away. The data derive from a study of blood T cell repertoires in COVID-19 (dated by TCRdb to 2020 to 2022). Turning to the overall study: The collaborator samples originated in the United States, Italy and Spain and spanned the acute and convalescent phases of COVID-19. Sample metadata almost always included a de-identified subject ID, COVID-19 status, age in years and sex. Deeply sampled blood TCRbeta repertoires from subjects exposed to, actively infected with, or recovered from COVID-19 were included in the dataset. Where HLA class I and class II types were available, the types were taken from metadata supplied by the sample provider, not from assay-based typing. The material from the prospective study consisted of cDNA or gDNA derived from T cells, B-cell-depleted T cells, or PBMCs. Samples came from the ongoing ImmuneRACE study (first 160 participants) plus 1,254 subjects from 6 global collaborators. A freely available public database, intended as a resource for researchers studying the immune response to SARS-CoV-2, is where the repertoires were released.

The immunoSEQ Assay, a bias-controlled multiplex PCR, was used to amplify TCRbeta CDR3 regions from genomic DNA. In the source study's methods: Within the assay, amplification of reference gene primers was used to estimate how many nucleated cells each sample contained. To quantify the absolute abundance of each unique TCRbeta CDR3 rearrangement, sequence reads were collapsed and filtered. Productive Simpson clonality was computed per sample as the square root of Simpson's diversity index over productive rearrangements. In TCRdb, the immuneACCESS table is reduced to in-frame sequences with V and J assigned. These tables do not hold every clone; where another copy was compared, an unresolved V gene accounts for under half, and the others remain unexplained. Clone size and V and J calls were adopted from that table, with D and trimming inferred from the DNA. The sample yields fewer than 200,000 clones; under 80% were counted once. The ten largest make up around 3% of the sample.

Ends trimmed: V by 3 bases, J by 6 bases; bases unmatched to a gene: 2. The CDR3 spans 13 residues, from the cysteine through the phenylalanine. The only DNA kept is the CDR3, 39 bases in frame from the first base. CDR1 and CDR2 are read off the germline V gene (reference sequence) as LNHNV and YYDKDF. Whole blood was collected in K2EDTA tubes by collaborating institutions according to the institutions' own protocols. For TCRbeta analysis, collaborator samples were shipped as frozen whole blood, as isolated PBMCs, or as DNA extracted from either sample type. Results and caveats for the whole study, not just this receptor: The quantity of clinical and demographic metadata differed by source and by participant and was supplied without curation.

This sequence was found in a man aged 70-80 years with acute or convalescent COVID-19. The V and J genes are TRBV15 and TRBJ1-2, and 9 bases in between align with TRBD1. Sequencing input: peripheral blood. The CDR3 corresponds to CATSRDRGDGYTF. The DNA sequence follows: TGTGCCACCAGCAGGGACAGGGGTGATGGCTACACCTTC.